These T cell receptor beta chains were read from a single sample in a study of cytomegalovirus exposure and HLA in healthy donors. The table came from immunoSEQ multiplex PCR; TCRdb's copy has only in-frame clones and leaves some out. This table holds over 150,000 clones, 75% to 85% found once. Material for sequencing was PBMCs. These receptors came from a boy aged 5 to 17 in good health and CMV-seronegative. The CDR3 runs from the conserved cysteine through the conserved F or W. Each record gives: J gene, D gene, clone size, V gene, CDR3 DNA, CDR3 protein. A D gene is named only where the DNA matches it firmly. Not every row has a clone size; where given, it reads once, few, many or a size class.

J gene: TRBJ2-7
D gene: -
clone size: few
V gene: TRBV11-3
CDR3 DNA: TGTGCCAGCAGCTTGGTTTCAGGCAGGGGCCCCTACGAGCAGTACTTC
CDR3 protein: CASSLVSGRGPYEQYF

J gene: TRBJ2-5
D gene: -
clone size: -
V gene: TRBV10-3
CDR3 DNA: TGTGCCATCAGAGAAGCAGGGGAGACCCAGTACTTC
CDR3 protein: CAIREAGETQYF

J gene: TRBJ2-7
D gene: TRBD1
clone size: few
V gene: TRBV6-1
CDR3 DNA: TGTGCCAGCAGTGTCGGACAGGGATTCCCCTACGAGCAGTACTTC
CDR3 protein: CASSVGQGFPYEQYF

J gene: TRBJ1-2
D gene: -
clone size: -
V gene: TRBV19
CDR3 DNA: TGTGCCAGTAGTATGGTGAGGGATGGTGGCTACACCTTC
CDR3 protein: CASSMVRDGGYTF

J gene: TRBJ2-1
D gene: -
clone size: few
V gene: TRBV6-6
CDR3 DNA: TGTGCCAGCAGTACCAGACGCGGCGAAGTTCGGAATGAGCAGTTCTTC
CDR3 protein: CASSTRRGEVRNEQFF

J gene: TRBJ1-1
D gene: TRBD1
clone size: -
V gene: TRBV11-3
CDR3 DNA: TGTGCCAGCAGCTTATGGAGGGGACAGGGGGTTGGTACTGAAGCTTTCTTT
CDR3 protein: CASSLWRGQGVGTEAFF

J gene: TRBJ1-5
D gene: TRBD1
clone size: -
V gene: TRBV11-2
CDR3 DNA: TGTGCCAGCAGCGCAGACAGGGAAAGGCAGCCCCAGCATTTT
CDR3 protein: CASSADRERQPQHF

J gene: TRBJ2-5
D gene: TRBD1
clone size: -
V gene: TRBV5-8
CDR3 DNA: TGTGCCAGCAGCTTGGGTAGGGGGCTGTACCAAGAGACCCAGTACTTC
CDR3 protein: CASSLGRGLYQETQYF

J gene: TRBJ2-7
D gene: -
clone size: -
V gene: TRBV30
CDR3 DNA: TGTGCCTGGAGCGAGGGAGGACTGGCCTACGAGCAGTACTTC
CDR3 protein: CAWSEGGLAYEQYF

J gene: TRBJ2-3
D gene: -
clone size: -
V gene: TRBV29-1
CDR3 DNA: TGCAGCGTCGTGTGGCAGGGTTCGAAGACAGATACGCAGTATTTT
CDR3 protein: CSVVWQGSKTDTQYF

J gene: TRBJ1-1
D gene: -
clone size: -
V gene: TRBV30
CDR3 DNA: TGTGCCTGGAGAACCGCTAAGACTGAAGCTTTCTTT
CDR3 protein: CAWRTAKTEAFF

J gene: TRBJ1-2
D gene: -
clone size: few
V gene: TRBV7-2
CDR3 DNA: TGTGCCAGCAGCCGCGACAGGCAGGACTATGGCTACACCTTC
CDR3 protein: CASSRDRQDYGYTF

J gene: TRBJ2-3
D gene: TRBD2
clone size: -
V gene: TRBV9
CDR3 DNA: TGTGCCAGCAGCCCTAGCGGGGGGGTTTCAGATACGCAGTATTTT
CDR3 protein: CASSPSGGVSDTQYF

J gene: TRBJ2-7
D gene: TRBD1
clone size: -
V gene: TRBV6-5
CDR3 DNA: TGTGCCAGCAGGGGCAGGGACAGGGGTGACGAGCAGTACTTC
CDR3 protein: CASRGRDRGDEQYF

J gene: TRBJ1-2
D gene: -
clone size: -
V gene: TRBV5-1
CDR3 DNA: TGCGCCAGCAGTCAGGATCCCAGCTATGGCTACACCTTC
CDR3 protein: CASSQDPSYGYTF

J gene: TRBJ1-2
D gene: -
clone size: -
V gene: TRBV5-4
CDR3 DNA: TGTGCCACCGTAAACGATGGACAGTCCTATGGCTACACCTTC
CDR3 protein: CATVNDGQSYGYTF

J gene: TRBJ2-7
D gene: TRBD2
clone size: -
V gene: TRBV18
CDR3 DNA: TGTGCCAGCTCACCCCTAGCGGGTTCCTACGAGCAGTACTTC
CDR3 protein: CASSPLAGSYEQYF

J gene: TRBJ1-2
D gene: TRBD1
clone size: -
V gene: TRBV30
CDR3 DNA: TGTGCCAGTACCCACCTAACACCCCGGACAGGGAACGGCTACACCTTC
CDR3 protein: CASTHLTPRTGNGYTF

J gene: TRBJ1-1
D gene: -
clone size: -
V gene: TRBV4-3
CDR3 DNA: TGCGCCAGCAGCCAAGATGGAACAGGTCACACTGAAGCTTTCTTT
CDR3 protein: CASSQDGTGHTEAFF

J gene: TRBJ2-3
D gene: -
clone size: -
V gene: TRBV9
CDR3 DNA: TGTGCCAGCAGCGACGGGAGCACAGATACGCAGTATTTT
CDR3 protein: CASSDGSTDTQYF

J gene: TRBJ2-7
D gene: -
clone size: -
V gene: TRBV30
CDR3 DNA: TGTGCCTGGGCCACAGGGATCTACGAGCAGTACTTC
CDR3 protein: CAWATGIYEQYF

J gene: TRBJ2-7
D gene: TRBD2
clone size: -
V gene: TRBV7-6
CDR3 DNA: TGTGCCAGATCTCCGGGGGGTGGTAGGTACGAGCAGTACTTC
CDR3 protein: CARSPGGGRYEQYF

J gene: TRBJ1-5
D gene: TRBD1
clone size: -
V gene: TRBV25-1
CDR3 DNA: TGTGCCAGCAGTGAAGGGGGACAGCAGCCCCAGCATTTT
CDR3 protein: CASSEGGQQPQHF

J gene: TRBJ2-7
D gene: TRBD1
clone size: -
V gene: TRBV30
CDR3 DNA: TGTGCCTGGAGCGTGTGGGCAGGGGGACAATTTTCCTACGAGCAGTACTTC
CDR3 protein: CAWSVWAGGQFSYEQYF

J gene: TRBJ1-4
D gene: -
clone size: -
V gene: TRBV9
CDR3 DNA: TGTGCCAGCAGGGCGGGGGTCGAAAGAAAAACTGTTTTT
CDR3 protein: CASRAGVERKTVF

J gene: TRBJ1-2
D gene: -
clone size: few
V gene: TRBV6-1
CDR3 DNA: TGTGCCAGCAGCCACTCAGGAGGCTACACCTTC
CDR3 protein: CASSHSGGYTF

J gene: TRBJ1-1
D gene: -
clone size: few
V gene: TRBV13
CDR3 DNA: TGTGCCAGCAGCTTACGGGGCACTGAAGCTTTCTTT
CDR3 protein: CASSLRGTEAFF

J gene: TRBJ1-2
D gene: TRBD1
clone size: -
V gene: TRBV18
CDR3 DNA: TGTGCCAGCTCGGACAGGGCTGGAAACTATGGCTACACCTTC
CDR3 protein: CASSDRAGNYGYTF

J gene: TRBJ2-7
D gene: -
clone size: -
V gene: TRBV2
CDR3 DNA: TGTGCCAGCAGTGATGACATACCCCCCTACGAGCAGTACTTC
CDR3 protein: CASSDDIPPYEQYF

J gene: TRBJ2-7
D gene: TRBD1
clone size: few
V gene: TRBV19
CDR3 DNA: TGTGCCAGCCAGGGACAGGGGGCAATTTACGAGCAGTACTTC
CDR3 protein: CASQGQGAIYEQYF

J gene: TRBJ1-1
D gene: -
clone size: -
V gene: TRBV7-3
CDR3 DNA: TGTGCCAGCAGCTCGGGACACCAAAGCACTGAAGCTTTCTTT
CDR3 protein: CASSSGHQSTEAFF

J gene: TRBJ1-2
D gene: TRBD1
clone size: few
V gene: TRBV2
CDR3 DNA: TGTGCCAGCACCGTGGACAGGGGTTACTATGGCTACACCTTC
CDR3 protein: CASTVDRGYYGYTF

J gene: TRBJ2-5
D gene: -
clone size: -
V gene: TRBV27
CDR3 DNA: TGTGCCAGCAGCGGAGGGACCTACCAAGAGACCCAGTACTTC
CDR3 protein: CASSGGTYQETQYF

J gene: TRBJ1-2
D gene: TRBD1
clone size: -
V gene: TRBV4-2
CDR3 DNA: TGTGCCAGCAGCTTTCTTCCGGGACAGGTGAGGGATGGCTACACCTTC
CDR3 protein: CASSFLPGQVRDGYTF

J gene: TRBJ1-2
D gene: TRBD1
clone size: once
V gene: TRBV5-6
CDR3 DNA: TGTGCCAGCAGCTTGGCGGCCCTTAAGGGGGCCCGTAACTATGGCTACACCTTC
CDR3 protein: CASSLAALKGARNYGYTF

J gene: TRBJ2-1
D gene: TRBD1
clone size: -
V gene: TRBV7-2
CDR3 DNA: TGTGCCAGCAGCTTCTGGACAGGCAACAATGAGCAGTTCTTC
CDR3 protein: CASSFWTGNNEQFF

J gene: TRBJ2-3
D gene: TRBD2
clone size: -
V gene: TRBV7-2
CDR3 DNA: TGTGCCAGCAGCTATAGCGGGAGTATAGATACGCAGTATTTT
CDR3 protein: CASSYSGSIDTQYF

J gene: TRBJ2-7
D gene: -
clone size: -
V gene: TRBV14
CDR3 DNA: TGTGCCAGCAGCCAAGCCAGGGTGTCCCACGAGCAGTACTTC
CDR3 protein: CASSQARVSHEQYF

J gene: TRBJ2-7
D gene: TRBD2
clone size: -
V gene: TRBV19
CDR3 DNA: TGTGCCAGTAGTATAATCGGGGGGGTATCGGGCTACGAGCAGTACTTC
CDR3 protein: CASSIIGGVSGYEQYF

J gene: TRBJ2-3
D gene: TRBD2
clone size: -
V gene: TRBV27
CDR3 DNA: TGTGCCAGCAGTGCCAGGACTAGCGGGGGCACAGATACGCAGTATTTT
CDR3 protein: CASSARTSGGTDTQYF

J gene: TRBJ2-7
D gene: -
clone size: -
V gene: TRBV5-6
CDR3 DNA: TGTGCCAGCAGCTTACGAGGCGGTCCCTACGAGCAGTACTTC
CDR3 protein: CASSLRGGPYEQYF

J gene: TRBJ2-7
D gene: -
clone size: -
V gene: TRBV4-1
CDR3 DNA: TGCGCCAGCGCGGACACGACTCAGGACTACGAGCAGTACTTC
CDR3 protein: CASADTTQDYEQYF

J gene: TRBJ2-7
D gene: TRBD1
clone size: -
V gene: TRBV30
CDR3 DNA: TGTGCCTGGAGTGCCGGGACAGCGGTCTACGAGCAGTACTTC
CDR3 protein: CAWSAGTAVYEQYF

J gene: TRBJ2-1
D gene: -
clone size: once
V gene: TRBV5-1
CDR3 DNA: TGCGCCAGCAGCTTGGGGACAGAGAGTGACAATGAGCAGTTCTTC
CDR3 protein: CASSLGTESDNEQFF

J gene: TRBJ2-5
D gene: TRBD1
clone size: -
V gene: TRBV11-2
CDR3 DNA: TGTGCCAGCAGCCCCCGGGGGACAGGTGGAGAGACCCAGTACTTC
CDR3 protein: CASSPRGTGGETQYF